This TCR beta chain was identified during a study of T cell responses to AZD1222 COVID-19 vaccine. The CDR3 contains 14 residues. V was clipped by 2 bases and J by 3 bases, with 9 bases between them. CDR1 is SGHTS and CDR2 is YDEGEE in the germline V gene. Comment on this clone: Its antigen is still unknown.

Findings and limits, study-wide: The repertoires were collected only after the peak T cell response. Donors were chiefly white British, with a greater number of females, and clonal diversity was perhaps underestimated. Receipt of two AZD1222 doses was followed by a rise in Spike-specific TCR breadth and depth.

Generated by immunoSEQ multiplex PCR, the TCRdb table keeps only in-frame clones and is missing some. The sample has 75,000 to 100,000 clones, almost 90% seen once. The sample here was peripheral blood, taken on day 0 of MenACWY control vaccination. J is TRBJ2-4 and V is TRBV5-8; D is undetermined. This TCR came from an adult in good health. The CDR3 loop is CASSFLKIKNIQYF. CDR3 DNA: TGTGCCAGCAGCTTTCTGAAGATCAAAAACATTCAGTACTTC.